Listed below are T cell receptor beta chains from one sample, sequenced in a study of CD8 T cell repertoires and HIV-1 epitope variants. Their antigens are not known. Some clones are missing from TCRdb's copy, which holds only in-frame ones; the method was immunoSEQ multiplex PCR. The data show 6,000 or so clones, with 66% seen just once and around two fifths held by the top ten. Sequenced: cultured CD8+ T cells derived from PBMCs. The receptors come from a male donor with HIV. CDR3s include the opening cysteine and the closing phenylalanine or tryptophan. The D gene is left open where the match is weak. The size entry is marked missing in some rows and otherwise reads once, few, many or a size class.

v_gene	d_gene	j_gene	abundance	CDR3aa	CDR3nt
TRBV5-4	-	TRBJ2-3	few	CASSFGGGADTQYF	TGTGCCAGCAGCTTCGGAGGGGGCGCAGATACGCAGTATTTT
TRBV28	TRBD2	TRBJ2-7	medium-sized	CASSLLAGGLYEQYF	TGTGCCAGCAGTTTACTAGCGGGGGGTCTCTACGAGCAGTACTTC
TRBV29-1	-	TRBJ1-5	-	CSVALGDTTTQHF	TGCAGCGTTGCACTGGGGGACACTACTACCCAGCATTTT
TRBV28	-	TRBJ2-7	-	CASSRTVYEQYF	TGTGCCAGCAGTCGGACAGTATACGAGCAGTACTTC
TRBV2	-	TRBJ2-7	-	CASSEGQQGFSYEQYF	TGTGCCAGCAGTGAAGGCCAACAGGGATTCTCCTACGAGCAGTACTTC
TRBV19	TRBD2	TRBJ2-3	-	CATTRLAGVDTQYF	TGTGCCACCACTAGACTAGCGGGAGTGGATACGCAGTATTTT
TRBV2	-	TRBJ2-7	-	CASSDYGQRDEQYF	TGTGCCAGCAGTGACTACGGACAGCGCGACGAGCAGTACTTC
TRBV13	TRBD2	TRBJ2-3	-	CASSLGPLGTSGESSTDTQYF	TGTGCCAGCAGCTTAGGACCACTAGGGACTAGCGGGGAATCTAGCACAGATACGCAGTATTTT
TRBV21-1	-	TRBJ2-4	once	CASSIKGGPSKHRYF	TGTGCCAGCAGCATCAAAGGGGGTCCGTCCAAACACCGGTACTTC
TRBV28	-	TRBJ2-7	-	CASSLGDGSYEQYF	TGTGCCAGCAGTTTAGGGGACGGTTCCTACGAGCAGTACTTC
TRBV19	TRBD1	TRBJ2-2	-	CASSVQGPNTGELFF	TGTGCCAGTAGCGTACAGGGGCCCAACACCGGGGAGCTGTTTTTT
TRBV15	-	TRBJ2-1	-	CATSSGDGEQFF	TGTGCCACCAGCTCGGGGGATGGTGAGCAGTTCTTC
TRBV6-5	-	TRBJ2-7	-	CASSYDRRAYEQYF	TGTGCCAGCAGTTACGATCGGAGGGCCTACGAGCAGTACTTC
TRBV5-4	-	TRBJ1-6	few	CASSLDRTVHSPLHF	TGTGCCAGCAGCTTGGATCGGACCGTCCATTCACCCCTCCACTTT
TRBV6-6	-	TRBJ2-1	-	CASRRDDYNEQFF	TGTGCCAGCAGAAGAGACGACTACAATGAGCAGTTCTTC
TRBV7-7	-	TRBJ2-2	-	CASSLHGELFF	TGTGCCAGCAGCTTACACGGGGAGCTGTTTTTT
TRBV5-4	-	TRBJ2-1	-	CASSVGSSYNEQFF	TGTGCCAGCAGCGTAGGGAGCTCCTACAATGAGCAGTTCTTC
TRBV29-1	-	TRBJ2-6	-	CSVVVDIGANVLTF	TGCAGCGTTGTTGTGGACATTGGGGCCAACGTCCTGACTTTC
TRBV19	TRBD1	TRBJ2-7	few	CASSPGTGTYEQYF	TGTGCCAGTAGCCCAGGGACAGGGACCTACGAGCAGTACTTC
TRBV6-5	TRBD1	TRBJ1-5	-	CASSRGQASQPQHF	TGTGCCAGCAGCCGCGGACAGGCATCTCAGCCCCAGCATTTT
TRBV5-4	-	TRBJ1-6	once	CASSFFPPRDNSPLHF	TGTGCCAGCAGCTTTTTTCCGCCCCGTGATAATTCACCCCTCCACTTT
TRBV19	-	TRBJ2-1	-	CASSIIPGGLRVNEQFF	TGTGCCAGTAGTATAATCCCCGGGGGACTGCGTGTCAATGAGCAGTTCTTC
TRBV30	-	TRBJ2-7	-	CAWSPEGREHEQYF	TGTGCCTGGAGTCCCGAGGGCAGGGAACACGAGCAGTACTTC
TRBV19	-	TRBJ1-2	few	CASSPRAYNYGYTF	TGTGCCAGTAGCCCCAGGGCATACAACTATGGCTACACCTTC
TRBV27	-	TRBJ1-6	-	CASRGTTTSSYNSPLHF	TGTGCCAGCAGGGGGACAACTACGAGCTCCTATAATTCACCCCTCCACTTT
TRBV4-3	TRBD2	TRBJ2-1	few	CASSQDPAGASNEQFF	TGCGCCAGCAGCCAAGACCCAGCGGGGGCCTCCAATGAGCAGTTCTTC
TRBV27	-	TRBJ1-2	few	CASSLSGLSEGYTF	TGTGCCAGCAGTTTATCGGGACTCTCGGAAGGCTACACCTTC
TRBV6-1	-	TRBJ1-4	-	CASSENQDTYGATNEKLFF	TGTGCCAGCAGTGAAAACCAGGACACTTACGGGGCAACTAATGAAAAACTGTTTTTT
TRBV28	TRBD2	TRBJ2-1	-	CASLTSGGWNEQFF	TGTGCCAGCCTCACTAGCGGGGGATGGAATGAGCAGTTCTTC
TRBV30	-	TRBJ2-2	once	CAWSLVTGNGELFF	TGTGCCTGGAGTCTTGTTACAGGGAACGGGGAGCTGTTTTTT
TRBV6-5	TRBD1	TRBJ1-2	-	CASRGDRDRRYGYTF	TGTGCCAGCAGGGGGGACCGGGACAGGCGATATGGCTACACCTTC
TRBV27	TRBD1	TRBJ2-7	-	CASSRTGYVYEQYF	TGTGCCAGCAGTAGGACAGGGTACGTCTACGAGCAGTACTTC
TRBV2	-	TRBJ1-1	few	CASTPREGTEAFF	TGTGCCAGCACCCCCAGGGAGGGCACTGAAGCTTTCTTT
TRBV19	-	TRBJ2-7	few	CASSVGTISYEQYF	TGTGCCAGTTCGGTGGGGACAATCTCCTACGAGCAGTACTTC
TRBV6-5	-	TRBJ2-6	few	CASSIAGANVLTF	TGTGCCAGCAGCATTGCTGGGGCCAACGTCCTGACTTTC
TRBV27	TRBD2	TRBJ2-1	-	CASSLTSGGSNEQFF	TGTGCCAGCAGCCTAACTAGCGGGGGGAGCAATGAGCAGTTCTTC
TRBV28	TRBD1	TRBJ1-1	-	CASSAHPGQGASEAFF	TGTGCCAGCAGTGCGCATCCGGGACAGGGGGCATCTGAAGCTTTCTTT
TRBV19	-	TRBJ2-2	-	CASRVGVANTGELFF	TGTGCCAGTAGAGTAGGAGTCGCGAACACCGGGGAGCTGTTTTTT
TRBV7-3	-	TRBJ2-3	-	CASSLASVGDTQYF	TGTGCCAGCAGCTTAGCGAGCGTTGGAGATACGCAGTATTTT
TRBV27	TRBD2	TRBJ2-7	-	CASSYLREGPYEQYF	TGTGCCAGCAGTTACTTGAGGGAGGGCCCGTACGAGCAGTACTTC
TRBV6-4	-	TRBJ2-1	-	CASRLVAPGSYNEQFF	TGTGCCAGTCGTTTAGTGGCACCCGGGTCCTACAATGAGCAGTTCTTC
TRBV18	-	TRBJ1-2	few	CASSPEGGFYGYTF	TGTGCCAGCTCACCCGAGGGGGGGTTCTATGGCTACACCTTC
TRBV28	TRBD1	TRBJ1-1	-	CASSWDRATEAFF	TGTGCCAGCAGTTGGGACAGGGCCACTGAAGCTTTCTTT
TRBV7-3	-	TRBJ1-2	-	CASSDGGGDQGRGYTF	TGTGCCAGCAGCGATGGGGGAGGGGATCAGGGTAGAGGCTACACCTTC
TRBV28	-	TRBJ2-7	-	CASKEGHAADEQYF	TGTGCCAGCAAGGAGGGACATGCAGCGGACGAGCAGTACTTC
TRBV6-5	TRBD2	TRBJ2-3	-	CASSYSGSITDTQYF	TGTGCCAGCAGTTATAGCGGGAGTATTACAGATACGCAGTATTTT